Each of the 26 T cell receptor beta chains below was sequenced from the same sample in a study of human T cells and chemical hapten exposure (dated by TCRdb to the early 2020s). The library was obtained by RACE. The reads were generated on a NextSeq 500. TCRdb cleaned the public reads at Q25 with fastp, built clones with MiXCR and kept in-frame beta chains. Merged by CDR3 protein, the rows form single entries marked with the most common genes and DNA. The sample table records fewer than 100,000 distinct CDR3 sequences; approximately 9.3% of these occur just once. More than 2% of the sample lies in the top ten. The time point label of this sample denotes: patch test 2, 6 weeks after DPC sensitization. Per the publication, the treatment or condition label means: therapeutic diphenylcyclopropenone sensitization with weekly scalp DPC. The sample consisted of whole blood, taken in connection with sensitization to the hapten diphenylcyclopropenone (DPC). The receptors here all came from a woman between 40 and 55 years old with alopecia areata. Some clones in this sample may be carry-over from other donors' samples.

This clonotype was detected a few times. DNA for the CDR3: TGCGCCAGCAGCTTGGGGCTAGCGGGAGAGGCAGATACGCAGTATTTT. Its translation: CASSLGLAGEADTQYF. The V and J genes are TRBV5-1 and TRBJ2-3, with TRBD2 matching over 10 bases. Germline V gives CDR1 SGHRS, CDR2 YFSETQ. The V gene end was trimmed by 0 bases and the J gene end by 4 bases; junction bases not matched to a gene: 5. This CDR3 spans 16 amino acids.

This clonotype was observed many times. The chain couples TRBV6-2 or TRBV6-3 to TRBJ2-7; no reliable D call. V lost 3 bases, J lost 2 bases, and 5 bases lay in between. CDR3 length: 12 residues. Germline-derived CDR1 and CDR2 are MNHEY and SVGEGT. CDR3 in amino acids: CASSYSTYEQYF. The CDR3 nucleotides read TGTGCCAGCAGTTATTCCACCTACGAGCAGTACTTC.

The CDR3 bases are TGTGCCAGCAGTACCGCGGACAGAAACAATCAGCCCCAGCATTTT. This translates into CASSTADRNNQPQHF. The chain uses TRBV28 and TRBJ1-5, with a weak D call TRBD1 (6 bases). Trimming took off 5 bases at V and 3 bases at J, with 14 bases between the two ends. Germline-derived CDR1 and CDR2 are MDHEN and SYDVKM. This CDR3 spans 15 amino acids.

This clonotype has only a few counts. The chain uses TRBV29-1 and TRBJ2-3, with D uncertain. V lost 2 bases, J lost 6 bases, and 6 bases lay in between. Germline CDR1 and CDR2: SQVTM and ANQGSEA. The CDR3 has 11 amino acids. CDR3 region: CSVEWLDTQYF. CDR3 nucleotide sequence: TGCAGCGTTGAATGGTTGGATACGCAGTATTTT.

This clonotype showed up many times. The DNA for the CDR3 is TGTGCCAGCAGCTTATTAAGGGCTTCAACCTACGAGCAGTACTTC. Its translation is CASSLLRASTYEQYF. This rearrangement joins TRBV7-2 to TRBJ2-7; D gene ambiguous. There are 15 residues in the CDR3. The V and J ends lost 2 bases and 2 bases respectively, with 13 bases between them. CDR1 is SGHTA and CDR2 is FQGNSA in the germline V gene.

This clonotype was recorded at least ten times. For the CDR3, the DNA is TGTGCCAGCACAGAGGGGACAGGCTTCTACAATGAGCAGTTCTTC. It is translated as CASTEGTGFYNEQFF. The V and J genes are TRBV28 and TRBJ2-1, with 8 nucleotides matching TRBD1. The CDR3 consists of 15 residues. The V segment lost 7 bases and the J segment 3 bases; nucleotides outside the gene matches: 8. Germline loops: CDR1 MDHEN, CDR2 SYDVKM.

The rearrangement links TRBV5-1 to TRBJ2-2; D is undetermined. The V end lost 4 bases, the J end lost 4 bases, and 23 bases lay between the germline ends. The germline V gene has CDR1 SGHRS and CDR2 YFSETQ. The CDR3 totals 18 residues. For the CDR3, the DNA is TGCGCCAGCAGCCCTACCAACCCGGCACTCTTAACCACCGGGGAGCTGTTTTTT. Its translation is CASSPTNPALLTTGELFF.

This sequence joins TRBV10-3 and TRBJ1-4; 11 bases align to TRBD1. The trim removed 6 bases at V and 7 bases at J, leaving 10 bases unmatched. Germline CDR1 ENHRY, CDR2 SYGVKD. The CDR3 consists of 16 residues. As DNA, the CDR3 is TGTGCCATCAGGGGAGGACAGGGGGCTTCGGGTGAAAAACTGTTTTTT. Translated: CAIRGGQGASGEKLFF.

This clonotype showed up many times. The chain couples TRBV29-1 to TRBJ2-3, with unresolved D. Looked up from germline, CDR1 is SQVTM and CDR2 is ANQGSEA. V was shortened by 4 bases and J by 3 bases, with 2 bases between the two germline ends. This CDR3 has 10 amino acids. The CDR3 here is CSVATDTQYF. CDR3 coding DNA: TGCAGCGTTGCGACAGATACGCAGTATTTT.

There are a few counts of this clonotype. The rearrangement uses TRBV3-1 and TRBJ1-2; D remains unclear. Looked up from germline, CDR1 is LGHDT and CDR2 is YNNKEL (reference sequence). This CDR3 has 12 amino acids. V was cut by 0 bases and J by 4 bases, with 3 bases left in between. The chain's CDR3 is CASSQDIYGYTF. CDR3 nucleotides: TGTGCCAGCAGCCAAGATATCTATGGCTACACCTTC.

This clonotype has ten or more counts. The chain joins TRBV24-1 to TRBJ2-1; 8 bases fit TRBD2. With V trimmed by 3 bases and J by 8 bases, 8 bases remained unmatched. From germline, CDR1 is KGHDR and CDR2 SFDVKD. The CDR3 extends over 15 amino acids. DNA for the CDR3: TGTGCCACCAGTGATGAGAGCGGGAGATCCTATGAGCAGTTCTTC. As protein: CATSDESGRSYEQFF.

This chain connects TRBV11-2 to TRBJ2-6, with 9 bases lining up with TRBD1. The CDR3 is 16 residues long. Germline-derived CDR1 and CDR2 are SGHAT and FQNNGV. V gave up 4 bases and J gave up 2 bases; unmatched junction bases: 3. This CDR3 reads CASSSDRGAGANVLTF. CDR3 nucleotide sequence: TGTGCCAGCAGCTCCGACAGGGGGGCTGGGGCCAACGTCCTGACTTTC.

V and J are TRBV30 and TRBJ2-1; D perhaps matches TRBD2 (6 bases). Germline V CDR1 and CDR2: GTSNPN, SVGIG (reference sequence). This CDR3 comprises 12 residues. Trimming cost V 2 bases and J 9 bases, with 11 bases left between them. The CDR3 sequence: CAWSLGDSEQFF. The CDR3, as DNA: TGTGCCTGGAGTTTGGGGGACTCTGAGCAGTTCTTC.

This clonotype was picked up many times. The J gene is TRBJ2-7, the V gene TRBV28; 8 nucleotides agree with TRBD1. CDR1 is MDHEN and CDR2 is SYDVKM in the germline V gene. Losses at the gene ends were 6 bases for V and 1 base for J; bases not matched to a gene: 11. The CDR3 length is 16 residues. The CDR3 DNA reads as TGTGCCAGCAGCTTCCCCCGGGACAGGACATCCTACGAGCAGTACTTC. Translated, it gives CASSFPRDRTSYEQYF.

This clonotype occurred many times. This chain links TRBV3-1 with TRBJ1-5, with D unresolved. The V end lost 1 base, the J end lost 2 bases, and 9 bases lay between the germline ends. Germline CDR1 is LGHDT and CDR2 is YNNKEL (reference sequence). The length of the CDR3 is 15 residues. CDR3 loop: CASSQVTAGNQPQHF. The DNA for the CDR3 is TGTGCCAGCAGCCAAGTTACAGCGGGCAATCAGCCCCAGCATTTT.

The chain couples TRBV19 to TRBJ2-2, with TRBD1 matching 7 bases. CDR3 length: 15 amino acids. CDR1 LNHDA and CDR2 SQIVND come from the germline V gene (reference sequence). V lost 7 bases, J lost 0 bases, and 5 bases stayed unmatched. In nucleotides, the CDR3 is TGTGCCAGTAATAACAGGGGTGCGAACACCGGGGAGCTGTTTTTT. Translating gives CASNNRGANTGELFF.

At least ten counts were recorded for this clonotype. J is TRBJ2-3 and V is TRBV30, with D unresolved. With 3 bases removed from V and 12 bases from J, the gap between germline ends came to 19 bases. Germline-derived CDR1 and CDR2 are GTSNPN and SVGIG (reference sequence). There are 13 residues in the CDR3. The CDR3 DNA sequence: TGTGCCTGGAGCGCGACTCCTAATTCTTCACAGTATTTT. It yields the protein CAWSATPNSSQYF.

This clonotype was seen at least ten times. This rearrangement joins TRBV27 to TRBJ2-1; D remains unclear. Germline V CDR1 and CDR2: MNHEY, SMNVEV (reference sequence). V lost 0 bases to trimming and J lost 12 bases, with 18 bases between them. The CDR3 is made up of 15 amino acids. This CDR3 reads CASSLSLNGASGQFF. The CDR3 DNA reads TGTGCCAGCAGTTTATCATTGAACGGAGCTTCAGGGCAGTTCTTC.

This clonotype showed up many times. The chain is built from TRBV2 and TRBJ1-1, with TRBD1 as a possible D gene (6 bases). Deletions cut 3 bases from V and 4 bases from J, with 15 bases between. The CDR3 totals 15 residues. Germline-derived CDR1 and CDR2 are SNHLY and FYNNEI. The CDR3 reads CASSDLQGLGTEAFF. In nucleotides, the CDR3 is TGTGCCAGCAGTGATCTACAGGGACTAGGCACTGAAGCTTTCTTT.

The V and J genes are TRBV5-1 and TRBJ2-6, with D unclear. There are 17 residues in the CDR3. Germline V gene sequence: CDR1 SGHRS, CDR2 YFSETQ. V was cut by 0 bases and J by 0 bases, with 10 bases left in between. The CDR3 DNA reads as TGCGCCAGCAGCTTGGCGGGCGAATTCTCTGGGGCCAACGTCCTGACTTTC. It translates to CASSLAGEFSGANVLTF.

This clonotype was observed many times. V gene TRBV20-1 combines with J gene TRBJ2-7; 11 positions agree with TRBD2. The CDR3 has 17 amino acids. The ends lost 3 bases at V and 5 bases at J; junction bases unmatched: 15. Per the germline V gene, CDR1 is DFQATT and CDR2 is SNEGSKA (reference sequence). The CDR3 region is CSARVLAGDILSDEQYF. The CDR3 coding sequence is TGCAGTGCTAGGGTACTAGCGGGAGATATTCTTTCGGACGAGCAGTACTTC.

This clonotype was counted a few times. J is TRBJ2-7 and V is TRBV29-1; TRBD1 is a possible D gene (6 bases). Germline assignment: CDR1 SQVTM and CDR2 ANQGSEA. Trimming removed 0 bases from V and 2 bases from J, with 17 bases in between. The CDR3 runs to 16 residues. The CDR3 here is CSVEEGMQGTPYEQYF. DNA for the CDR3: TGCAGCGTTGAAGAGGGGATGCAGGGGACCCCCTACGAGCAGTACTTC.

This clonotype has a handful of counts. CDR3 residues: CASSQVLGSNEQFF. CDR3 coding DNA: TGCGCCAGCAGCCAAGTCCTAGGGAGCAATGAGCAGTTCTTC. The chain joins TRBV4-1 to TRBJ2-1; D perhaps matches TRBD2 (5 bases). CDR1 and CDR2 (germline): MGHRA, YSYEKL. The CDR3 runs to 14 residues. V was pared by 1 base and J by 6 bases, with 10 bases between.

This clonotype was observed at least ten times. The V and J genes are TRBV27 and TRBJ2-7, with TRBD2 identical over 13 bases. The V gene's germline CDR1 is MNHEY and CDR2 SMNVEV (reference sequence). This CDR3 is 15 amino acids long. Trimming at V came to 4 bases and at J to 2 bases, leaving 2 bases not matched to a gene. For the CDR3, the DNA is TGTGCCAGCAGTTCAGGACTAGCGGGAGCCTACGAGCAGTACTTC. This encodes CASSSGLAGAYEQYF.

The CDR3 DNA is TGTGCCAGCAGCGCCATACAGGGCCCCACCTACGAGCAGTACTTC. It translates to CASSAIQGPTYEQYF. V usage is TRBV9 and J usage is TRBJ2-7, with D tentatively TRBD1 (6 bases). The CDR3 covers 15 residues. The germline gives CDR1 SGDLS, CDR2 YYNGEE. Trimming left V 3 bases short and J 2 bases short, with 15 bases between. Complete variable domain (other parts from reference TRBV9 and TRBJ2-7): DSGVTQTPKHLITATGQRVTLRCSPRSGDLSVYWYQQSLDQGLQFLIQYYNGEERAKGNILERFSAQQFPDLHSELNLSSLELGDSALYFCASSAIQGPTYEQYFGPGTRLTVT.

This clonotype was recorded many times. The genes are TRBV7-2 and TRBJ1-1; D unresolved. V lost 4 bases, J lost 1 base, and 10 bases lay in between. The CDR3 covers 14 residues. CDR1 is SGHTA and CDR2 is FQGNSA in the germline V gene. The CDR3 DNA sequence: TGTGCCAGCAGCTATCAACAGAGGAACACTGAAGCTTTCTTT. Translated, it gives CASSYQQRNTEAFF.